This paragraph covers one T cell receptor beta chain sequence. This sample was taken from a study of blood T cell repertoires in COVID-19. Whole-study context: COVID-19 samples collected from the United States, Italy and Spain covered acute and convalescent phases. In each case, the material was cDNA or gDNA derived from T cells, B-cell-depleted T cells, or PBMCs.

Original data processing: Estimation of nucleated cell counts relied on the amplification of reference gene primers. Generated by immunoSEQ multiplex PCR, the TCRdb table keeps only in-frame clones and is missing some. V and J calls and clone size are given by that table; D and trimming were obtained from the DNA. The profile shows about 150,000 clones, roughly 80% of them singletons. The CDR3 contains 15 residues. Trimming removed 6 bases from V and 0 bases from J; junction bases left unmatched: 5. Germline assignment: CDR1 MNHEY and CDR2 SMNVEV (reference sequence). J is TRBJ2-4 and V is TRBV27; 7 nucleotides agree with TRBD2. The sequence was obtained from a man aged 45-65 years with acute or convalescent COVID-19. The sequenced sample was peripheral blood. The CDR3 DNA reads as TGTGCCAGCAGGAAGCTAGCGGAAGCCAAAAACATTCAGTACTTC. Translated, it gives CASRKLAEAKNIQYF.